The 25 T cell receptor beta chains below come from one sample, sequenced in a study of CD8+ T cells in alopecia areata. cDNA reverse transcribed from extracted RNA served as the sequencing template. The method was immunoSEQ multiplex PCR; TCRdb's version includes in-frame clones alone and lacks a portion of them. Of over 150,000 clones in the sample, more than 50% were seen once. Source material: CD8+ T cells sorted from blood. The receptors originated from a human donor in good health.

This clone has only a few counts. V gene TRBV6-5 combines with J gene TRBJ2-3; possible D gene TRBD2, 5 bases. The V end was cut by 0 bases, the J end by 4 bases, with 11 bases between. The CDR3 is 15 amino acids. Germline CDR1 MNHEY, CDR2 SVGAGI. The CDR3 loop is CASSYSPLASDTQYF. The CDR3 nucleotides read TGTGCCAGCAGTTACTCGCCTCTAGCATCAGATACGCAGTATTTT.

This clone was found a few times. The chain combines TRBV29-1 with TRBJ2-2; TRBD2 is a possible D gene (5 bases). The V end was cut by 0 bases, the J end by 5 bases, with 16 bases between. The V gene's germline CDR1 is SQVTM and CDR2 ANQGSEA. This CDR3 contains 16 residues. CDR3 nucleotide sequence: TGCAGCGTTGAAGACTACGAGGGCAGGTCAACCGGGGAGCTGTTTTTT. It translates to CSVEDYEGRSTGELFF.

The J gene is TRBJ2-3, the V gene TRBV29-1, with 10 bases matching TRBD2. Germline loops: CDR1 SQVTM, CDR2 ANQGSEA. With 5 bases clipped from V and 2 bases from J, the junction kept 10 bases outside the gene matches. This CDR3 region has 16 residues. In DNA, the CDR3 is TGCAGCGTTTATTCAGGACTAGCGGAGAACACAGATACGCAGTATTTT. It encodes CSVYSGLAENTDTQYF.

The chain joins TRBV9 to TRBJ2-1; D ambiguous. The germline CDR1 and CDR2 sequences are SGDLS and YYNGEE. V dropped 4 bases and J dropped 9 bases, with 8 bases sitting between them. This CDR3 contains 11 residues. The CDR3 nucleotides are TGTGCCAGCAGCTCGACCAGTGAGCAGTTCTTC. This translates into CASSSTSEQFF. The whole variable domain, remainder taken from reference TRBV9 and TRBJ2-1, is DSGVTQTPKHLITATGQRVTLRCSPRSGDLSVYWYQQSLDQGLQFLIQYYNGEERAKGNILERFSAQQFPDLHSELNLSSLELGDSALYFCASSSTSEQFFGPGTRLTVL.

The chain carries TRBV5-1 and TRBJ2-7; 10 nucleotides agree with TRBD1. The V gene end was trimmed by 4 bases and the J gene end by 2 bases; junction bases not matched to a gene: 3. The CDR3 has 14 residues. Germline values: CDR1 SGHRS, CDR2 YFSETQ. CDR3 region: CASSPGTGAYEQYF. The CDR3 DNA reads as TGCGCCAGCAGCCCCGGGACAGGGGCCTACGAGCAGTACTTC.

This clone was picked up a small number of times. The J gene is TRBJ2-4, the V gene TRBV7-9; D is unresolved. Germline loops: CDR1 SEHNR, CDR2 FQNEAQ (reference sequence). V lost 4 bases and J lost 2, with 9 bases in between. The CDR3 is made up of 14 amino acids. The CDR3: CASSSMRPKNIQYF. CDR3 coding DNA: TGTGCCAGCAGCTCTATGCGGCCCAAAAACATTCAGTACTTC.

The J gene is TRBJ2-7, the V gene TRBV2; TRBD2 might be the D (5 bases). The CDR3 has 12 amino acids. Germline-derived CDR1 and CDR2 are SNHLY and FYNNEI. V lost 7 bases and J lost 1, with 8 bases in between. The CDR3 loop reads CASKEGSYEQYF. For the CDR3, the DNA is TGTGCCAGCAAAGAGGGATCCTACGAGCAGTACTTC.

This chain uses TRBV6-1 with TRBJ2-5, with D perhaps matching TRBD1 (5 bases). V lost 1 base, J lost 3 bases, and 9 bases lay in between. Per germline, CDR1 MNHNS and CDR2 SASEGT. There are 14 residues in the CDR3. CDR3 in DNA: TGTGCCAGCAGTGAAGACCCCAGGGAAGAGACCCAGTACTTC. Residues: CASSEDPREETQYF.

This clone showed up just a few times. The CDR3 is CASSEGQGFATEAFF. CDR3 DNA sequence: TGTGCCAGCAGCGAAGGACAGGGTTTTGCCACTGAAGCTTTCTTT. The chain employs TRBV7-9 and TRBJ1-1; 8 positions match TRBD1. V gave up 5 bases and J gave up 4 bases; unmatched junction bases: 9. This CDR3 comprises 15 residues. Germline V gives CDR1 SEHNR, CDR2 FQNEAQ (reference sequence).

This chain connects TRBV7-9 to TRBJ1-2; TRBD1 aligns across 8 bases. Germline CDR1 and CDR2: SEHNR and FQNEAQ (reference sequence). This CDR3 comprises 15 residues. J gave up 5 bases and V 10 bases, and 15 bases lay outside the gene matches. CDR3 loop: CATPGTGFSAYGYTF. DNA of the CDR3: TGTGCCACCCCCGGGACAGGCTTCTCTGCTTATGGCTACACCTTC.

V usage is TRBV15 and J usage is TRBJ2-1; the match to TRBD1 covers 9 bases. Trimming at V came to 2 bases and at J to 3 bases, leaving 5 bases not matched to a gene. The germline CDR1 and CDR2 sequences are LNHNV and YYDKDF (reference sequence). There are 16 residues in the CDR3. The CDR3, as DNA: TGTGCCACCAGCAGAATACGGACAGGGGTCTACAATGAGCAGTTCTTC. Its protein is CATSRIRTGVYNEQFF.

This chain uses TRBV30 with TRBJ2-3; perhaps TRBD2 as D (7 bases). CDR1 is GTSNPN, CDR2 SVGIG, per germline (reference sequence). V was pared by 2 bases and J by 5 bases, with 17 bases between. The CDR3 length is 15 residues. The CDR3 loop reads CAWSPSGGPGDTQYF. CDR3 DNA sequence: TGTGCCTGGAGTCCCTCCGGGGGGCCAGGAGATACGCAGTATTTT.

The rearrangement joins TRBV27 to TRBJ1-2; possible D gene TRBD1, 6 bases. Germline lookup yields CDR1 MNHEY and CDR2 SMNVEV (reference sequence). V was trimmed by 5 bases and J by 1 base, leaving 11 bases between them. This CDR3 has 14 amino acids. The CDR3 spells CASSLLGGNYGYTF. The CDR3 bases are TGTGCCAGCAGTCTCCTAGGGGGTAACTATGGCTACACCTTC.

There are many counts of this clone. This chain connects TRBV6-4 to TRBJ2-1, with 9 bases fitting TRBD2. Germline loops: CDR1 MRHNA, CDR2 SNTAGT. Germline trimming cut 5 bases from V and 7 bases from J; bases unmatched to any gene: 12. The CDR3 sequence is 16 residues long. CDR3 nucleotides: TGTGCCAGCAGTAAAGCGGGGGGCCAGGAAGGGAATGAGCAGTTCTTC. It specifies CASSKAGGQEGNEQFF.

The chain recombines TRBV5-1 with TRBJ1-1; D unresolved. The V end was cut by 2 bases, the J end by 1 base, with 6 bases between. There are 13 residues in the CDR3. CDR1 and CDR2 from the germline V gene are SGHRS and YFSETQ. The CDR3 loop is CASSFVQNTEAFF. Written as DNA, the CDR3 is TGCGCCAGCAGCTTTGTACAGAACACTGAAGCTTTCTTT.

This clone appeared a few times. Other nucleotide sequences from this sample produce the same CDR3. V usage is TRBV4-1 and J usage is TRBJ2-7, with 12 bases matching TRBD2. The length of the CDR3 is 15 residues. The germline V gene has CDR1 MGHRA and CDR2 YSYEKL. After removal of 1 base from V and 3 bases from J, the junction contained 1 base not matched to a gene. The CDR3 is CASSQGLAGDYEQYF. In nucleotides, the CDR3 is TGCGCCAGCAGCCAAGGACTAGCGGGGGACTACGAGCAGTACTTC.

A few counts support this clone. The chain uses TRBV5-5 and TRBJ2-7, with TRBD2 as a possible D gene (5 bases). The CDR3 runs 14 residues. CDR1 is SGHKS, CDR2 YYEKEE, per germline (reference sequence). V gave up 2 bases and J gave up 9 bases, with 18 bases separating them. CDR3 sequence: CASSFEGPNPVQYF. The CDR3 nucleotides read TGTGCCAGCAGCTTCGAGGGCCCCAATCCCGTGCAGTACTTC.

This chain connects TRBV27 to TRBJ2-3; the match to TRBD1 covers 11 bases. The CDR3 extends over 15 amino acids. Germline V gives CDR1 MNHEY, CDR2 SMNVEV (reference sequence). V lost 2 bases, J lost 4 bases, and 2 bases stayed unmatched. The CDR3 nucleotides are TGTGCCAGCAGTTTAGGGACAGGGGGAGCAGATACGCAGTATTTT. Its translation is CASSLGTGGADTQYF.

This clone was counted between two and nine times. This chain links TRBV29-1 with TRBJ2-3; 8 bases are shared with TRBD1. Germline V gene sequence: CDR1 SQVTM, CDR2 ANQGSEA. The junction had 8 bases not matched to a gene; V was cut back by 4 bases and J by 5 bases. The CDR3 consists of 14 residues. Here the CDR3 DNA reads TGCAGCGTTGTCGCCAGGGGGCAGGGAGATACGCAGTATTTT. It codes for CSVVARGQGDTQYF.

This chain connects TRBV13 to TRBJ2-2; D is possibly TRBD1 (5 bases). The germline V gene encodes CDR1 PRHDT and CDR2 FYEKMQ (reference sequence). V lost 3 bases and J 2 bases, leaving 10 bases between the germline ends. The CDR3 runs 15 residues. The CDR3 is CASSLGPLNTGELFF. The CDR3 nucleotides read TGTGCCAGCAGCTTGGGGCCTCTTAACACCGGGGAGCTGTTTTTT.

This chain uses TRBV6-5 with TRBJ1-1; 11 bases align to TRBD1. Losses at the gene ends were 5 bases for V and 8 bases for J; bases not matched to a gene: 4. Germline V lookup: CDR1 MNHEY, CDR2 SVGAGI. The CDR3 covers 13 residues. CDR3 amino acids: CASSAGQGVEAFF. The DNA of the CDR3 is TGTGCCAGCAGTGCGGGACAGGGGGTAGAAGCTTTCTTT.

CDR3: CASSRSTVPDSPLHF. The CDR3 DNA sequence: TGCGCCAGCAGCCGTTCGACCGTTCCAGATTCACCCCTCCACTTT. The chain carries TRBV4-1 and TRBJ1-6, with D uncertain. CDR3 length: 15 amino acids. Germline V gene sequence: CDR1 MGHRA, CDR2 YSYEKL. V gave up 4 bases and J gave up 8 bases, with 15 bases separating them.

The rearrangement uses TRBV7-8 and TRBJ1-1, with unresolved D. Trimming removed 1 base from V and 0 bases from J, with 3 bases in between. The length of the CDR3 is 13 residues. Per germline, CDR1 SGHVS and CDR2 FQNEAQ. This chain's CDR3 is CASSLEMNTEAFF. As DNA, the CDR3 is TGTGCCAGCAGCTTAGAGATGAACACTGAAGCTTTCTTT.

This clone was picked up a small number of times. The chain employs TRBV7-9 and TRBJ2-5, with D hard to call. The V gene lost 7 bases and the J gene lost 3 bases, with 15 bases spanning the gap. Germline assignment: CDR1 SEHNR and CDR2 FQNEAQ (reference sequence). The CDR3 has 14 residues. Here the CDR3 reads CASITSSPEETQYF. Here the CDR3 DNA reads TGTGCCAGCATAACGAGCTCACCGGAAGAGACCCAGTACTTC.

V and J are TRBV9 and TRBJ2-2, with 9 bases matching TRBD2. In germline, CDR1 is SGDLS, CDR2 YYNGEE. V gave up 0 bases and J gave up 6 bases; unmatched junction bases: 6. The CDR3 covers 16 residues. The CDR3 region is CASSVDIGTSPGELFF. In nucleotides, the CDR3 is TGTGCCAGCAGCGTAGATATCGGGACTAGCCCCGGGGAGCTGTTTTTT.